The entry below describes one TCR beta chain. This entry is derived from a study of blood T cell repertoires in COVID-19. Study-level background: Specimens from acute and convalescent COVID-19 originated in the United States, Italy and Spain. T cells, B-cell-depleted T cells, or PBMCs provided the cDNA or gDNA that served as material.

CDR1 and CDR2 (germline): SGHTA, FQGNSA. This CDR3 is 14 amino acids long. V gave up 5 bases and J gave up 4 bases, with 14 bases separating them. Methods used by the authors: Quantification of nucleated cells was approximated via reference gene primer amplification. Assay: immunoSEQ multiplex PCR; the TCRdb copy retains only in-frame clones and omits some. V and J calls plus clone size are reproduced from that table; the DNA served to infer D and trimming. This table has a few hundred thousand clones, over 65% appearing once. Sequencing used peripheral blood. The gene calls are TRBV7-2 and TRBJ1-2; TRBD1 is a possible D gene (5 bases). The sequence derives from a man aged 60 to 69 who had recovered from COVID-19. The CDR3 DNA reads TGTGCCAGCAGCGAAAACAGGCTGGGCTATGGCTACACCTTC. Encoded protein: CASSENRLGYGYTF.